This TCR beta chain was found in a study of spatial heterogeneity in lung cancer. TCRdb re-derived calls from the 5' RACE reads in MiXCR, one entry per CDR3 protein. This table holds 50,000 to 55,000 distinct CDR3 sequences, roughly 7% found once. Germline-derived CDR1 and CDR2 are LGHNA and YNFKEQ. V lost 8 bases and J lost 10, with 12 bases in between. The CDR3 has 12 residues. This clonotype showed up many times. Time point specified: sample taken at primary tumor resection. Tumor, nontumor lung or frozen PBMC supplied whole RNA, sequenced without sorting. V usage is TRBV4-2 and J usage is TRBJ1-6; D is perhaps TRBD1 (6 bases). The sample here was PBMCs, taken at surgery. This sequence originates from a female donor with early-stage non-small cell lung cancer. As DNA, the CDR3 is TGTGCCAGCCTAGGGGGAGGGTCACCCCTCCACTTT. Translating gives CASLGGGSPLHF.